This T cell receptor (beta chain) stems from a study of cytomegalovirus exposure and HLA in healthy donors. Use of 60 Vbeta and 13 Jbeta primers characterized the PCR. Repertoires were generated with immunoSEQ multiplex PCR, while TCRdb's copy carries only in-frame clones and drops some. The sample yields 70,000 to 100,000 clones, of which the top ten take up 3.5% to 4%. Sequencing was carried out using PBMCs. This TCR came from a man between 18 and 29 years old in good health and CMV-seropositive.

CDR3 sequence reads: CASSEASAGGRYTF. The DNA of the CDR3 is TGTGCCAGCAGTGAAGCATCGGCAGGGGGTCGCTACACCTTC. The V call is TRBV6-1, the J call TRBJ1-2; 7 bases are shared with TRBD1. Per the germline V gene, CDR1 is MNHNS and CDR2 is SASEGT. The V segment lost 0 bases and the J segment 9 bases; nucleotides outside the gene matches: 7. The CDR3 contains 14 residues.